Listed below are T cell receptor beta chains from one sample, sequenced in a study of T cells in Graves' hyperthyroidism and ophthalmopathy. MiXCR, applied by TCRdb to the multiplex PCR reads, yields one record per CDR3 protein. The table records more than 650,000 distinct CDR3 sequences, 13% to 15% of them present only once. The sequencing input was blood. Source of these receptors: a woman aged 18-29 years with Graves' hyperthyroidism. CDR3s leave out the opening cysteine and the closing phenylalanine or tryptophan. The D gene is left open where the match is weak.

>TRBD2|TRBJ2-5|TRBV7-2
ASSPSGTGETQY
>NA|TRBJ2-7|TRBV20-1
SGRDTRTYEQY
>NA|TRBJ2-2|TRBV4-1
ASSPGTSLF
>NA|TRBJ2-7|TRBV27
ASGLSFINEQY
>NA|TRBJ2-2|TRBV6-1
ASNPAENTGELF
>NA|TRBJ2-3|TRBV29-1
SGSGAGTDTQY
>NA|TRBJ2-1|TRBV4-3
ASSQAEGYNEQF
>NA|TRBJ1-1|TRBV9
ASSAQLNTEAF
>TRBD1|TRBJ2-7|TRBV20-1
SAPGTGLNEQY
>NA|TRBJ1-1|TRBV4-3
ASSQRVGTEAF
>NA|TRBJ1-1|TRBV15
ATSTTKRGLTEAF
>NA|TRBJ2-7|TRBV28
ASSGGPSYEQY
>NA|TRBJ1-1|TRBV6-2/TRBV6-3
ASSYSTGSEAF
>NA|TRBJ1-4|TRBV3-1
ASSLRQDGKLF